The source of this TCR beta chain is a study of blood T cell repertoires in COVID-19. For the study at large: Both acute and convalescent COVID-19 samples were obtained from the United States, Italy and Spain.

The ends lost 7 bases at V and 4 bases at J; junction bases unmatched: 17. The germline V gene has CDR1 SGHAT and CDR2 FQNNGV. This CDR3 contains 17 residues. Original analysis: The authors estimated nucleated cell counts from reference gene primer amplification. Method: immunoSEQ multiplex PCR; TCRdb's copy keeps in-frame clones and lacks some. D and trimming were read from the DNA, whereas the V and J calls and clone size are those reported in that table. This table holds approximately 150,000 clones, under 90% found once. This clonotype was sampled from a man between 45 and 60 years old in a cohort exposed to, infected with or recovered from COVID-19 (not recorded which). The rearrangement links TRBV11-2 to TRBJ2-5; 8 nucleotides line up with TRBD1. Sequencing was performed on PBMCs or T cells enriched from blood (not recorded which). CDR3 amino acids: CASTLRFPDRVLETQYF. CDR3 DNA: TGTGCCAGCACCCTAAGGTTTCCGGACAGGGTATTAGAGACCCAGTACTTC.